The rows below give T cell receptor beta chains drawn from one sample of a study of CD8+ T cells in alopecia areata. Using immunoSEQ multiplex PCR, the repertoire was profiled, and TCRdb retains in-frame clones only, with some absent. The repertoire holds 200,000 to 250,000 clones, around three fifths seen once, with 4% to 5% in the top ten. This specimen was CD4+ T cells sorted from blood, taken at week 4, from a patient treated with tofacitinib. The receptors were gathered from a human donor with alopecia areata. CDR3s leave out the opening cysteine and the closing phenylalanine or tryptophan. Size is stated for part of the rows, as once, few or many counts, or as a class when the clone is expanded.

TRBJ2-3,.,TRBV5-1,ASSFTGPSTDTQY
TRBJ1-5,few,TRBV7-8,ASSPGARSNQPQH
TRBJ1-2,.,TRBV13,ASSLGRTGYT
TRBJ1-6,.,TRBV27,ASSKLDREINSPLH
TRBJ2-1,.,TRBV5-1,ASSAGLTSYNEQF
TRBJ2-1,.,TRBV7-2,ASSPTSRVNNEQF
TRBJ2-7,.,TRBV5-1,ASSRTGRTGYEQY
TRBJ1-2,.,TRBV29-1,SVQGKSDRALKGYT
TRBJ1-5,.,TRBV5-1,ASSLGSPNQPQH
TRBJ1-2,.,TRBV9,ASSVGRGQDGYT
TRBJ2-1,.,TRBV7-2,ASSLAASVEQF
TRBJ2-3,.,TRBV6-4,ASSVSVGDTQY
TRBJ2-5,.,TRBV5-1,ASSLSTQETQY
TRBJ1-2,.,TRBV2,ASRPGGNGYT
TRBJ1-3,.,TRBV29-1,SAQKGGNTIY
TRBJ2-2,few,TRBV29-1,SVSFRGINTGELF
TRBJ2-7,.,TRBV30,AWSIGDRDEQY
TRBJ2-7,.,TRBV30,AWTTGLRQYAYEQY
TRBJ1-1,.,TRBV19,ASNDRGNTEAF
TRBJ1-2,once,TRBV19,ASSIPGGYT
TRBJ1-2,.,TRBV5-1,ASSLLGRANYGYT
TRBJ2-2,.,TRBV7-2,ASSSYQELF
TRBJ2-6,.,TRBV7-2,ASSLARGLT
TRBJ2-7,.,TRBV30,AWSIPTSYEQY